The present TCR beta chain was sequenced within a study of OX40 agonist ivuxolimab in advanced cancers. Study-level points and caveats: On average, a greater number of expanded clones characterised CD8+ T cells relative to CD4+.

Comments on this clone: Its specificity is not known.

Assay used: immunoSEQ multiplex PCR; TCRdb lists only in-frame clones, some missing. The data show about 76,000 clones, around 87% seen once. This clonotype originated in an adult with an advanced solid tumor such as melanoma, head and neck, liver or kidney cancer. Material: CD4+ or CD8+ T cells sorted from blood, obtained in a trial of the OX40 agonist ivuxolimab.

DNA of the CDR3: TGTGCCAGCAGCCAAGCATCAACCGTGGTAGGGGACTATGGCTACACCTTC. Translated, it gives CASSQASTVVGDYGYTF. The chain recombines TRBV4-2 with TRBJ1-2, with D possibly being TRBD1 (5 bases). The ends were cut back, 1 base at V and 3 bases at J, with 18 bases in the middle. The CDR3 covers 17 residues. CDR1 LGHNA and CDR2 YNFKEQ come from the germline V gene.